Shown below are 13 T cell receptor beta chains from a single sample sequenced in a study of cytomegalovirus exposure and HLA in healthy donors. The study ran its PCR with 60 Vbeta and 13 Jbeta primers. TCRdb's table, derived via immunoSEQ multiplex PCR, lists solely in-frame clones and lacks some. This sample's clone table lists roughly 55,000 clones. Sample: PBMCs. The receptor source for this set is a woman between 45 and 60 years old in good health and CMV-seropositive.

The V gene is TRBV7-2, the J gene TRBJ2-3, with TRBD2 as a possible D gene (5 bases). Germline values: CDR1 SGHTA, CDR2 FQGNSA. V dropped 4 bases and J dropped 4 bases, with 9 bases sitting between them. The CDR3 is 13 amino acids. The CDR3 loop is CASSSRVADTQYF. The CDR3 DNA is TGTGCCAGCAGCTCGCGGGTGGCAGATACGCAGTATTTT.

The chain couples TRBV18 to TRBJ1-4, with D tentatively TRBD1 (5 bases). Trimming took 1 base from V and 12 from J, leaving 6 bases between them. The CDR3 length is 11 residues. CDR1 and CDR2 from the germline V gene are KGHSH and LQKENI. As DNA, the CDR3 is TGTGCCAGCTCACCACAGGGGCAACTGTTTTTT. Its translation is CASSPQGQLFF.

The chain links TRBV7-9 to TRBJ2-2; D perhaps matches TRBD2 (5 bases). The germline CDR1 and CDR2 sequences are SEHNR and FQNEAQ (reference sequence). The CDR3 loop spans 13 amino acids. V was cut by 5 bases and J by 3 bases, with 7 bases left in between. CDR3: CASSREYTGELFF. CDR3 sequence (DNA): TGTGCCAGCAGCCGGGAATACACCGGGGAGCTGTTTTTT.

The chain has TRBV5-1 and TRBJ1-1; 7 bases align to TRBD1. J gave up 7 bases and V 1 base, and 7 bases lay outside the gene matches. The CDR3 runs to 14 residues. Germline V gene data show CDR1 as SGHRS and CDR2 as YFSETQ. CDR3 bases: TGCGCCAGCAGCTTGTTTCCAGGGGGGTATGAAGCTTTCTTT. Translation: CASSLFPGGYEAFF. Variable domain in full (rest from reference TRBV5-1 and TRBJ1-1): KAGVTQTPRYLIKTRGQQVTLSCSPISGHRSVSWYQQTPGQGLQFLFEYFSETQRNKGNFPGRFSGRQFSNSRSEMNVSTLELGDSALYLCASSLFPGGYEAFFGQGTRLTVV.

J is TRBJ2-7 and V is TRBV5-1; D not certain. Germline V gives CDR1 SGHRS, CDR2 YFSETQ. Trimming pared 1 base from V and 2 bases from J, leaving 7 bases between. This CDR3 region has 13 residues. CDR3 sequence reads: CASSLTGPYEQYF. CDR3 in DNA: TGCGCCAGCAGCTTGACTGGGCCCTACGAGCAGTACTTC. The complete variable domain, with remaining parts taken from reference TRBV5-1 and TRBJ2-7, reads KAGVTQTPRYLIKTRGQQVTLSCSPISGHRSVSWYQQTPGQGLQFLFEYFSETQRNKGNFPGRFSGRQFSNSRSEMNVSTLELGDSALYLCASSLTGPYEQYFGPGTRLTVT.

The chain links TRBV27 to TRBJ2-7; 7 bases line up with TRBD1. CDR3 length: 14 residues. J was trimmed by 5 bases and V by 4 bases; bases with no gene match: 8. CDR1 and CDR2 (germline): MNHEY, SMNVEV (reference sequence). The CDR3 protein is CASSYRGYLDEQYF. CDR3 DNA sequence: TGTGCCAGCAGTTACAGGGGTTATTTGGACGAGCAGTACTTC.

The rearrangement links TRBV28 to TRBJ1-1, with D possibly TRBD1 on 6 matching bases. V lost 4 bases, J lost 3 bases, and 24 bases lay in between. In germline, CDR1 is MDHEN, CDR2 SYDVKM. This CDR3 has 18 amino acids. Here the CDR3 DNA reads TGTGCCAGCAGTTCGCAGACGACAGGTTGGGTTAGGGACACTGAAGCTTTCTTT. This sequence encodes CASSSQTTGWVRDTEAFF.

The chain uses TRBV29-1 and TRBJ2-3; a possible D gene is TRBD1 (5 bases). Between the trimmed V and J ends, which lost 8 bases and 5 bases, there was a span of 11 bases. The germline V gene has CDR1 SQVTM and CDR2 ANQGSEA. This CDR3 is 11 amino acids long. CDR3 sequence (DNA): TGCAGCACCAAGGGGTTAGATACGCAGTATTTT. Protein product: CSTKGLDTQYF.

This rearrangement joins TRBV28 to TRBJ2-7, with 9 bases identical to TRBD2. CDR1 is MDHEN, CDR2 SYDVKM, per germline. The CDR3 is 15 amino acids. The V segment lost 6 bases and the J segment 2 bases; nucleotides outside the gene matches: 8. CDR3 DNA: TGTGCCAGCAGCCTGGGGGCGGGAGGGACCTACGAGCAGTACTTC. Protein: CASSLGAGGTYEQYF.

The chain joins TRBV9 to TRBJ2-3; perhaps TRBD2 as D (7 bases). The germline gives CDR1 SGDLS, CDR2 YYNGEE. The germline V and J ends were trimmed by 3 bases and 0 bases, with 14 bases remaining between them. This CDR3 is 16 amino acids long. The CDR3 is CASSAWGGLSTDTQYF. As DNA, the CDR3 is TGTGCCAGCAGCGCCTGGGGGGGGCTCAGCACAGATACGCAGTATTTT.

This chain connects TRBV6-6 to TRBJ1-4; D gene ambiguous. Trimming stripped 2 bases from V and 3 bases from J, with 7 bases between. Per germline, CDR1 MNHNY and CDR2 SVGAGI (reference sequence). The CDR3 has 14 amino acids. The CDR3 DNA is TGTGCCAGCAGTTACGTACAGCCTAATGAAAAACTGTTTTTT. Its translation is CASSYVQPNEKLFF.

J is TRBJ2-3 and V is TRBV30; TRBD1 matches at 9 bases. This CDR3 is 15 amino acids long. V gave up 3 bases and J gave up 4 bases; unmatched junction bases: 8. CDR1 GTSNPN and CDR2 SVGIG come from the germline V gene (reference sequence). The CDR3 DNA follows: TGTGCCTGGAGCGGGGGACAGGGAGAGGCAGATACGCAGTATTTT. Translating it yields CAWSGGQGEADTQYF.

In DNA, the CDR3 is TGTGCCAGCAGCTCCCCGGGTAGCGGAGACTACGAGCAGTACTTC. This sequence encodes CASSSPGSGDYEQYF. The chain has TRBV11-2 and TRBJ2-5, with TRBD2 as a possible D gene (6 bases). The end of the DNA aligns better with TRBJ2-7, so the J call may be wrong. In germline, CDR1 is SGHAT, CDR2 FQNNGV. There are 15 residues in the CDR3.